This record looks at one TCR beta chain sequence and its context. Its antigen is still unknown. Sequencing targeted expressed TCRB transcripts, as all isolated RNA had been reverse transcribed. The table came from immunoSEQ multiplex PCR; TCRdb's copy has only in-frame clones and leaves some out. Among 20,000 to 25,000 clones, about 58% were seen once, and the ten largest hold around 0.4%. The data are from a study of beta chain features in type 1 diabetes. Germline loops: CDR1 SEHNR, CDR2 FQNEAQ (reference sequence). The V segment lost 6 bases and the J segment 4 bases; nucleotides outside the gene matches: 2. The CDR3 loop spans 13 amino acids. Study observations and caveats: TCRB CDR3s were moderately but significantly shorter in Type 1 diabetes patients in all four CD4+ subsets. For patients, the naive, central memory and Treg TCRB repertoires appeared more alike than for healthy donors. Type 1 diabetes patients showed fewer insertions and more deletions at VDJ junctions.

The source of this sequence is a man younger than 30 with type 1 diabetes. V usage is TRBV7-9 and J usage is TRBJ1-5, with 8 bases that match TRBD1. Sequencing used stem cell memory CD4+ T cells from blood. The chain's CDR3 is CASRTGVNQPQHF. CDR3 nucleotides: TGTGCCAGCAGGACAGGGGTGAATCAGCCCCAGCATTTT. Using reference TRBV7-9 and TRBJ1-5 for the parts outside the CDR3, the full variable domain is DTGVSQNPRHKITKRGQNVTFRCDPISEHNRLYWYRQTLGQGPEFLTYFQNEAQLEKSRLLSDRFSAERPKGSFSTLEIQRTEQGDSAMYLCASRTGVNQPQHFGDGTRLSIL.